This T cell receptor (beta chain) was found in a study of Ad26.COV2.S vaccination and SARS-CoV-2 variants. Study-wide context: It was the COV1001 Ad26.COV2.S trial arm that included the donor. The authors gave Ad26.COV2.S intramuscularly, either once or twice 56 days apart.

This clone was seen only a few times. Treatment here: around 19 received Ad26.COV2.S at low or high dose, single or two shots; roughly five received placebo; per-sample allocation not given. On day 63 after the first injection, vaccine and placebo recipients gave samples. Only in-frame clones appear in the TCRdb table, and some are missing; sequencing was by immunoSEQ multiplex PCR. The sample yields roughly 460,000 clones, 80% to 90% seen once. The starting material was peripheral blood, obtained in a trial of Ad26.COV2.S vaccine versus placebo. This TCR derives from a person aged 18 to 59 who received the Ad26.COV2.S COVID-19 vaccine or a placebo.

CDR3: CASRETEIYGYTF. CDR3 in DNA: TGTGCCAGCAGGGAGACCGAGATTTATGGCTACACCTTC. The rearrangement uses TRBV2 and TRBJ1-2, with D unresolved. V was pared by 6 bases and J by 5 bases, with 13 bases between. This CDR3 is built from 13 residues. Germline V gives CDR1 SNHLY, CDR2 FYNNEI.